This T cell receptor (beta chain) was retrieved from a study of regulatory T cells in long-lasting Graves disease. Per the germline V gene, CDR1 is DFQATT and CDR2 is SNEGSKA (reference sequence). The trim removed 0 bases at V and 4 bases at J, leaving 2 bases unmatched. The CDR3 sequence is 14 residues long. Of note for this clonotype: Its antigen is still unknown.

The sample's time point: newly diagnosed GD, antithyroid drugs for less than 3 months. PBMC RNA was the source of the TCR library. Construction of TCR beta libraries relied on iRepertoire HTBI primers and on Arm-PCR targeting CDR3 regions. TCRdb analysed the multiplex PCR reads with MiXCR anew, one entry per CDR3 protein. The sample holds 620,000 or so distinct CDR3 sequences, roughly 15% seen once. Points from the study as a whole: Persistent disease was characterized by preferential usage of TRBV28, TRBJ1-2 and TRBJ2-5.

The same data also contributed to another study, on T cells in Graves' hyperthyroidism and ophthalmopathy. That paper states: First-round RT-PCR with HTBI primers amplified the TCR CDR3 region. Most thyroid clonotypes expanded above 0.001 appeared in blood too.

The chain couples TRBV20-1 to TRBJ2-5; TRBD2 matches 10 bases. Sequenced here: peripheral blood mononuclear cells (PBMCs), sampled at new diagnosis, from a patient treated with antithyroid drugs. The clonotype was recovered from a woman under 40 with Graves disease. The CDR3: CSARDRLAGETQYF. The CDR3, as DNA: TGCAGTGCTAGAGACCGACTAGCGGGAGAGACCCAGTACTTC.